This T cell receptor (beta chain) was sequenced for a study of shared clonotypes between healthy human individuals. The wider study: Donors had three CD4 naive, three CD4 memory, two CD8 naive and one CD8 memory plate apiece. Whole-study results and caveats: The donor pool, a small one, limited the genetic and exposure-history diversity represented. Generally, naive subsets (rather than memory subsets) showed larger estimated richness.

TCRdb's copy holds only in-frame clones and misses some; the assay was immunoSEQ multiplex PCR. The table shows about a million clones, with roughly 80% occurring only once. A note on this clone: No antigen is known for it.

The length of the CDR3 is 15 residues. V lost 6 bases, J lost 3 bases, and 4 bases stayed unmatched. The germline V gene has CDR1 MNHEY and CDR2 SVGAGI. The receptor was derived from a young man in good health. Some clones in this sample may be carry-over from other donors' samples. This chain uses TRBV6-5 with TRBJ2-4; 11 nucleotides line up with TRBD2. The sequenced sample was memory CD4+ T cells from PBMCs. Subset reported: CD45RA-negative fraction. CDR3 sequence: CASRPLAGGKNIQYF. The CDR3 DNA reads TGTGCCAGCAGACCTCTAGCGGGAGGCAAAAACATTCAGTACTTC.